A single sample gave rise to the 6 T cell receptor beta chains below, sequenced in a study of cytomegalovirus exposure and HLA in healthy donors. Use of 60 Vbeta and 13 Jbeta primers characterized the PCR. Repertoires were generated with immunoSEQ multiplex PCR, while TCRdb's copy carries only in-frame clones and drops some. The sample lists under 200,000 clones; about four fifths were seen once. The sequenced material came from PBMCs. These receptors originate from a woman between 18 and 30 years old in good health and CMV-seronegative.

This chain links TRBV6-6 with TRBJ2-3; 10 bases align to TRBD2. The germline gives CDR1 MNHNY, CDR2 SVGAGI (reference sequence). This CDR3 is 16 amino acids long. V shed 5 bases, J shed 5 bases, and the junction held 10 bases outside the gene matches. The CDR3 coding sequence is TGTGCCAGCAGTCTCTCTAGCGGGAGCGGGGTAGATACGCAGTATTTT. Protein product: CASSLSSGSGVDTQYF.

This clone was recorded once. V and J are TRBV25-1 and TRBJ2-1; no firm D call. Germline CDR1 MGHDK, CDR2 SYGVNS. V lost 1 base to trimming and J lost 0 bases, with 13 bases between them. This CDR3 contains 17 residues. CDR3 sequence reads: CASSELKRWSSYNEQFF. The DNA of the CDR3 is TGTGCCAGCAGTGAATTGAAGAGGTGGAGCTCCTACAATGAGCAGTTCTTC.

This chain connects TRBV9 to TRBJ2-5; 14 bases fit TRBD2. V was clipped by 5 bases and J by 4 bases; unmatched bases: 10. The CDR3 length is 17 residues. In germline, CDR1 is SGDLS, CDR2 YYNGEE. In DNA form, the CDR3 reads TGTGCCAGCAGTCAAGGGACTAGCGGGAGTTCTGGAGAGACCCAGTACTTC. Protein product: CASSQGTSGSSGETQYF.

CDR3 in amino acids: CASSQVEGATEAFF. CDR3 DNA: TGCGCCAGCAGCCAAGTGGAGGGGGCCACTGAAGCTTTCTTT. V is TRBV4-3 and J is TRBJ1-1; 7 nucleotides line up with TRBD1. The V segment lost 1 base and the J segment 4 bases; nucleotides outside the gene matches: 3. The germline V gene encodes CDR1 LGHNA and CDR2 YSLEER. The CDR3 is 14 amino acids.

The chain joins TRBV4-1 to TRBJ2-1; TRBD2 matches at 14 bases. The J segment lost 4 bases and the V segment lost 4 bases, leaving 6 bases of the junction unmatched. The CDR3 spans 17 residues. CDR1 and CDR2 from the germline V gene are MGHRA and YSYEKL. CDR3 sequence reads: CASSPGLAGAPYNEQFF. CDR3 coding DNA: TGCGCCAGCAGCCCGGGACTAGCGGGAGCCCCGTACAATGAGCAGTTCTTC.

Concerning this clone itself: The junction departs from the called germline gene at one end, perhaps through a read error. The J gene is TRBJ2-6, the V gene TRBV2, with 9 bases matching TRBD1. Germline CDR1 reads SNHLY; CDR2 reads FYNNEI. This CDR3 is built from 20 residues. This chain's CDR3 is CASGESGTGLSERGANVLTF. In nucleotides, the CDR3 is TGTGCCAGCGGTGAATCCGGGACAGGGTTGTCCGAGCGGGGGGCCAACGTCCTGACTTTC.